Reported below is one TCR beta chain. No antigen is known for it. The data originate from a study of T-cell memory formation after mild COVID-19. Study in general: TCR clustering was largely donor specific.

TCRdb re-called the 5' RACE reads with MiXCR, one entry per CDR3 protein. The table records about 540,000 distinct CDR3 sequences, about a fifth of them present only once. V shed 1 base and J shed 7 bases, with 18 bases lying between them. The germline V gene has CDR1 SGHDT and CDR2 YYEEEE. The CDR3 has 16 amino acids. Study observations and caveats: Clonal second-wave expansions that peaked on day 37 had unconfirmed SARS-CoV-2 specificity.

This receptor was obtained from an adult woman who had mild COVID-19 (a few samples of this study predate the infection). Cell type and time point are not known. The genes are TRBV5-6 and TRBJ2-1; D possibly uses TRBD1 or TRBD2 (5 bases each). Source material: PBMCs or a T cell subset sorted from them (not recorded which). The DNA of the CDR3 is TGTGCCAGCAGCTTGAAGTTGTACCCCGAGGGGAATGAGCAGTTCTTC. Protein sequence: CASSLKLYPEGNEQFF.